Below, 27 T cell receptor beta chains from the same sample are listed, as sequenced in a study of T cells in Graves' hyperthyroidism and ophthalmopathy. Using RNA transcripts as the source, TCR beta CDR3 regions were amplified. Researchers ran a first-round RT-PCR on the TCR CDR3 using the HTBI primer set. TCRdb used MiXCR to reprocess the multiplex PCR reads, holding one entry per CDR3 protein. This table holds 550,000 to 600,000 distinct CDR3 sequences, about 45% found once. The sequencing sample was made of peripheral blood or thyroid tissue (not recorded which). These receptors all stem from an adult woman with Graves' disease, either hyperthyroidism or ophthalmopathy (not recorded which).

V is TRBV11-2 and J is TRBJ1-6, with D possibly TRBD1 on 5 matching bases. Germline values: CDR1 SGHAT, CDR2 FQNNGV. V lost 0 bases and J 8 bases, leaving 11 bases between the germline ends. This CDR3 is built from 15 residues. The CDR3 DNA reads as TGTGCCAGCAGCTTAGATCGGGGCATGGATTCACCCCTCCACTTT. Translated: CASSLDRGMDSPLHF.

This clonotype was detected ten times or more. The chain recombines TRBV29-1 with TRBJ2-7, with D unresolved. CDR1 is SQVTM, CDR2 ANQGSEA, per germline. Trimming left V 0 bases short and J 0 bases short, with 9 bases between. The CDR3 totals 14 residues. Here the CDR3 reads CSVEDHGSSYEQYF. The CDR3 DNA reads as TGCAGCGTTGAAGATCACGGCAGCTCCTACGAGCAGTACTTC.

The CDR3 DNA is TGTGCCAGCAGCCGGGGGGCCTCACGGGACGAGCAGTACTTC. Its protein product is CASSRGASRDEQYF. V gene TRBV12-3 or TRBV12-4 combines with J gene TRBJ2-7; the D gene is possibly TRBD2 (7 bases). V was trimmed by 6 bases and J by 5 bases, leaving 17 bases between them. The CDR3 runs to 14 residues.

V usage is TRBV28 and J usage is TRBJ1-1; no firm D call. Deletions cut 5 bases from V and 3 bases from J, with 16 bases between. The germline V gene has CDR1 MDHEN and CDR2 SYDVKM. The length of the CDR3 is 15 residues. In DNA form, the CDR3 reads TGTGCCAGCAGTCAGCCCGGTAGGCGCGACACTGAAGCTTTCTTT. It specifies CASSQPGRRDTEAFF.

This clonotype was observed many times. One junction end does not reproduce the germline sequence, and a read error may be involved. V is TRBV6-4 and J is TRBJ2-6, with TRBD2 matching over 7 bases. The CDR3 extends over 14 amino acids. Germline lookup yields CDR1 MRHNA and CDR2 SNTAGT. CDR3 DNA sequence: TGTGCCAGCAGTGACTCGACGGGGGGTATGGCTGAAGCTTTC. This codes for CASSDSTGGMAEAF.

The genes are TRBV19 and TRBJ2-6; 8 nucleotides line up with TRBD1. In germline, CDR1 is LNHDA, CDR2 SQIVND (reference sequence). The junction had 7 bases not matched to a gene; V was cut back by 5 bases and J by 4 bases. The CDR3 is made up of 16 amino acids. In DNA form, the CDR3 reads TGTGCCAGTAGTCTATGGACAGGGTACGGGGCCAACGTCCTGACTTTC. This translates into CASSLWTGYGANVLTF.

This clonotype occurred many times. The V and J genes are TRBV6-1 and TRBJ2-7; TRBD2 matches at 13 bases. The CDR3 has 15 residues. CDR1 and CDR2 (germline): MNHNS, SASEGT. With V trimmed by 6 bases and J by 4 bases, 6 bases remained unmatched. CDR3 in amino acids: CASRGRLAGGYEQYF. As DNA, the CDR3 is TGTGCCAGCAGGGGAAGACTAGCGGGAGGATACGAGCAGTACTTC.

J is TRBJ2-3 and V is TRBV12-3 or TRBV12-4; the D gene is possibly TRBD1 (6 bases). Deletions cut 7 bases from V and 5 bases from J, with 10 bases between. The CDR3 totals 12 residues. CDR3 in amino acids: CASTQGIDTQYF. For the CDR3, the DNA is TGTGCCAGCACTCAGGGGATAGATACGCAGTATTTT.

This clonotype has a count of ten or more. The J gene is TRBJ1-5, the V gene TRBV2; D gene unclear. This CDR3 contains 13 residues. Germline assignment: CDR1 SNHLY and CDR2 FYNNEI. Trimming removed 6 bases at V and 2 bases at J, with 8 bases between. CDR3 DNA sequence: TGTGCCAGCAGGGGTTTTCGCAATCAGCCCCAGCATTTT. It is translated as CASRGFRNQPQHF.

The genes are TRBV11-1 and TRBJ2-7; no firm D call. With 2 bases removed from V and 5 bases from J, the gap between germline ends came to 10 bases. The CDR3 is made up of 13 amino acids. Germline V gene data show CDR1 as SGHAT and CDR2 as FQDESV (reference sequence). The CDR3 sequence: CASSLQDPDEQYF. Here the CDR3 DNA reads TGTGCCAGCAGCTTACAAGATCCTGACGAGCAGTACTTC. The full variable domain, completed using reference TRBV11-1 and TRBJ2-7, is EAEVAQSPRYKITEKSQAVAFWCDPISGHATLYWYRQILGQGPELLVQFQDESVVDDSQLPKDRFSAERLKGVDSTLKIQPAELGDSAMYLCASSLQDPDEQYFGPGTRLTVT.

This clonotype was counted between two and nine times. CDR3 residues: CASFRRGYSGANVLTF. The DNA of the CDR3 is TGTGCCAGCTTCAGACGGGGGTACTCTGGGGCCAACGTCCTGACTTTC. V usage is TRBV19 and J usage is TRBJ2-6; TRBD2 might be the D (6 bases). From germline, CDR1 is LNHDA and CDR2 SQIVND (reference sequence). The CDR3 covers 16 residues. Trimming removed 9 bases from V and 0 bases from J, with 15 bases in between.

As to this clonotype: No conserved phenylalanine or tryptophan is present at the end of the CDR3, so a read error is the likely explanation. It is unclear where the CDR3 begins or ends on the DNA, so no DNA is shown, and the CDR3 is as TCRdb lists it. This sequence joins TRBV4-1 and TRBJ1-1; the tabulated D call, TRBD1, remains unverified against the DNA. Counting both end residues, the CDR3 totals 8 amino acids. Germline values: CDR1 MGHRA, CDR2 YSYEKL. The chain's CDR3 is CASSQGVL.

This clonotype occurred many times. The chain has TRBV20-1 and TRBJ1-5; a possible D gene is TRBD1 (5 bases). The germline V and J ends were trimmed by 3 bases and 3 bases, with 12 bases remaining between them. The V gene's germline CDR1 is DFQATT and CDR2 SNEGSKA (reference sequence). The CDR3 contains 14 residues. The CDR3 bases are TGCAGTGCTAGGCAGGGACTAAACAATCAGCCCCAGCATTTT. The encoded protein is CSARQGLNNQPQHF.

This sequence joins TRBV7-6 and TRBJ2-5, with 7 bases lining up with TRBD1. This CDR3 has 17 amino acids. Losses at the gene ends were 3 bases for V and 0 bases for J; bases not matched to a gene: 10. CDR1 is SGHVS and CDR2 is FNYEAQ in the germline V gene. CDR3 protein: CASSFSPLQGYQETQYF. Here the CDR3 DNA reads TGTGCCAGCAGCTTTTCCCCTCTACAGGGGTACCAAGAGACCCAGTACTTC.

The chain combines TRBV7-9 with TRBJ1-2; D is unclear. The CDR3 runs to 13 residues. From germline, CDR1 is SEHNR and CDR2 FQNEAQ (reference sequence). V was shortened by 5 bases and J by 4 bases, with 11 bases between the two germline ends. Here the CDR3 reads CASSLGPAYGYTF. DNA for the CDR3: TGTGCCAGCAGCCTCGGACCGGCCTATGGCTACACCTTC. The full variable domain, rest sourced from reference TRBV7-9 and TRBJ1-2, is DTGVSQNPRHKITKRGQNVTFRCDPISEHNRLYWYRQTLGQGPEFLTYFQNEAQLEKSRLLSDRFSAERPKGSFSTLEIQRTEQGDSAMYLCASSLGPAYGYTFGSGTRLTVV.

V gene TRBV2 combines with J gene TRBJ2-7; TRBD1 agrees at 8 bases. Trimming cost V 3 bases and J 4 bases; bases outside gene matches: 8. This CDR3 is built from 15 residues. Germline V lookup: CDR1 SNHLY, CDR2 FYNNEI. The CDR3 region is CASSDRQGIGYEQYF. DNA of the CDR3: TGTGCCAGCAGTGACCGACAGGGGATCGGGTACGAGCAGTACTTC.

On this clonotype itself: Since a much larger clone is just one base distant, this may be a read error. The rearrangement links TRBV4-2 to TRBJ1-1; D is perhaps TRBD1 (6 bases). The CDR3 extends over 14 amino acids. CDR1 and CDR2 from the germline V gene are LGHNA and YNFKEQ. The CDR3 DNA reads as TGTGCCAGCAGCCAAGGTGGGCAGGGGCGGATTGCTTGCTTT. It yields the protein CASSQGGQGRIACF.

The table lists this clonotype with many counts. Germline and junction disagree at one end, which may indicate a read error. The V call is TRBV6-5, the J call TRBJ2-7, with 14 nucleotides matching TRBD2. Germline V gene lookup returns CDR1 MNHEY and CDR2 SVGAGI. This CDR3 spans 13 amino acids. CDR3 nucleotide sequence: TGTGCCAGCAGGCTGGGACTAGCGGGAGAGGTGCACTTC. Translation: CASRLGLAGEVHF.

The chain links TRBV25-1 to TRBJ1-6, with D possibly TRBD1 on 5 matching bases. The CDR3 loop spans 14 amino acids. Trimming left V 11 bases short and J 6 bases short, with 17 bases between. The germline CDR1 and CDR2 sequences are MGHDK and SYGVNS. The CDR3 DNA follows: TGTGCCTGGAGTGTAAACAGGCTTAATTCACCCCTCCACTTT. The encoded protein is CAWSVNRLNSPLHF.

This clonotype has ten or more counts. The chain is built from TRBV7-9 and TRBJ1-3; D not resolved. CDR3 length: 13 residues. V gave up 1 base and J gave up 8 bases, with 9 bases separating them. CDR1 and CDR2 from the germline V gene are SEHNR and FQNEAQ (reference sequence). The CDR3 DNA reads TGTGCCAGCAGCTTAGAGGGAACGGACACCATATATTTT. It codes for CASSLEGTDTIYF.

This clonotype was observed at least ten times. The V gene is TRBV14, the J gene TRBJ2-7; 12 bases agree with TRBD2. The V and J ends lost 5 bases and 4 bases, in that order; junction bases with no gene match: 3. CDR3 length equals 14 residues. CDR1 is SGHDN and CDR2 is FVKESK in the germline V gene. CDR3 DNA: TGTGCCAGCAGCTCAACTAGCGGGAGGTACGAGCAGTACTTC. It is translated as CASSSTSGRYEQYF.

This clonotype was seen many times. The chain joins TRBV7-6 to TRBJ2-7, with unresolved D. Trimming stripped 0 bases from V and 5 bases from J, with 5 bases between. The CDR3 contains 12 residues. Germline assignment: CDR1 SGHVS and CDR2 FNYEAQ. DNA of the CDR3: TGTGCCAGCAGCTTAGCGCAGGACGAGCAGTACTTC. The encoded protein is CASSLAQDEQYF.

V and J are TRBV12-3 or TRBV12-4 and TRBJ1-3, with D possibly being TRBD1 (5 bases). V lost 4 bases, J lost 8 bases, and 24 bases lay in between. The CDR3 sequence is 17 residues long. The CDR3 is CASSYGRDRVYGYTIYF. CDR3 coding DNA: TGTGCCAGCAGTTATGGCCGGGACCGTGTCTATGGCTACACCATATATTTT.

In this sample, this clonotype turned up a few times. The chain has TRBV30 and TRBJ1-2; unclear D gene. V lost 1 base and J 8 bases, leaving 17 bases between the germline ends. Per germline, CDR1 GTSNPN and CDR2 SVGIG (reference sequence). The CDR3 is 14 residues long. CDR3 region: CAWSGGQALGGYTF. CDR3 in DNA: TGTGCCTGGAGTGGTGGGCAGGCCTTGGGAGGCTACACCTTC.

This clonotype occurred many times. J is TRBJ2-7 and V is TRBV7-9; 8 bases are shared with TRBD2. From germline, CDR1 is SEHNR and CDR2 FQNEAQ (reference sequence). V was clipped by 4 bases and J by 3 bases; unmatched bases: 8. This CDR3 contains 15 residues. The CDR3 region is CASSSGREAFYEQYF. The CDR3 coding sequence is TGTGCCAGCAGCTCCGGGCGGGAGGCCTTCTACGAGCAGTACTTC.

This clonotype was observed many times. The chain couples TRBV7-2 to TRBJ2-7; perhaps TRBD1 as D (6 bases). Germline V CDR1 and CDR2: SGHTA, FQGNSA. This CDR3 comprises 15 residues. Trimming took off 5 bases at V and 2 bases at J, with 16 bases between the two ends. In DNA, the CDR3 is TGTGCCAGCAGCCCCGGGACACTGGCGGCCTACGAGCAGTACTTC. This encodes CASSPGTLAAYEQYF.

This clonotype was observed many times. This rearrangement joins TRBV28 to TRBJ1-4; D is unresolved. V lost 6 bases and J lost 8, with 13 bases in between. In germline, CDR1 is MDHEN, CDR2 SYDVKM. The CDR3 has 13 residues. The CDR3, as DNA: TGTGCCAGCAGCTTGGAGGGAGGGGAAAAACTGTTTTTT. Amino acid sequence: CASSLEGGEKLFF.